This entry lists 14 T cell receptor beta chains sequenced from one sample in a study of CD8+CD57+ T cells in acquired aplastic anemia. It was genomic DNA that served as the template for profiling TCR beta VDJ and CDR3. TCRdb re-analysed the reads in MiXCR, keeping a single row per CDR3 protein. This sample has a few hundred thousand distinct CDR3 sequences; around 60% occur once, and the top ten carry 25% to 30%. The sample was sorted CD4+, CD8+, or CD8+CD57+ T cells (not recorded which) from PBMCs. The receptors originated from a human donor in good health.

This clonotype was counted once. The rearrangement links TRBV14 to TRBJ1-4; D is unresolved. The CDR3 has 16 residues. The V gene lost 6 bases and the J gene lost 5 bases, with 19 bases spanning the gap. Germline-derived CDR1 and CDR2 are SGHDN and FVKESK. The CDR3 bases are TGTGCCAGCAGTACTAGCGGGAGTCTCTACAATGAAAAACTGTTTTTT. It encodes CASSTSGSLYNEKLFF.

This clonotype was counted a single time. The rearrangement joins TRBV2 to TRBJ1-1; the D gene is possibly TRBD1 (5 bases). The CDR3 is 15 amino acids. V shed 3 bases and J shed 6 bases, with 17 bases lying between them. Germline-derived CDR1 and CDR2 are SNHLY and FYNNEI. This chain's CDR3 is CASSELGFQGPEAFF. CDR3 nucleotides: TGTGCCAGCAGTGAGCTGGGGTTCCAGGGACCTGAAGCTTTCTTT.

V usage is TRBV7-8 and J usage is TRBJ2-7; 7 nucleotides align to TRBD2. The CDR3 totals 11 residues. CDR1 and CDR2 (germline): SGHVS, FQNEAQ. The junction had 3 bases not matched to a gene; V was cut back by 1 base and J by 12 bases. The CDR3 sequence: CASSLGAGVYF. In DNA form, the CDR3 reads TGTGCCAGCAGCTTAGGGGCGGGAGTGTACTTC.

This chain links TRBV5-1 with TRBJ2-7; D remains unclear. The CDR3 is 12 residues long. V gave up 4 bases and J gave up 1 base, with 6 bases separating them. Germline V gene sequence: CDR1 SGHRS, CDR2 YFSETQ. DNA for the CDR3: TGCGCCAGCAGCGATAAATCCTACGAGCAGTACTTC. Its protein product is CASSDKSYEQYF.

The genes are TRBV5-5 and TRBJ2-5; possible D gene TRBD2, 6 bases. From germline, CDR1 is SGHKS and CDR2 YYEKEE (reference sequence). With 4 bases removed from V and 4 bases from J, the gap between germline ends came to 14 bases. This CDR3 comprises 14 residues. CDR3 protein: CASSQDVGGETQYF. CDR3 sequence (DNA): TGTGCCAGCAGCCAAGATGTGGGGGGAGAGACCCAGTACTTC.

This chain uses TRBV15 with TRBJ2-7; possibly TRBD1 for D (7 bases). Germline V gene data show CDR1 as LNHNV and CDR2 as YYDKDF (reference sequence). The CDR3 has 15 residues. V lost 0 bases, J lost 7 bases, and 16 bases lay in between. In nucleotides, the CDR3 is TGTGCCACCAGCAGAGATTCCCTACAGGGGAGGGAGCAGTACTTC. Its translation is CATSRDSLQGREQYF.

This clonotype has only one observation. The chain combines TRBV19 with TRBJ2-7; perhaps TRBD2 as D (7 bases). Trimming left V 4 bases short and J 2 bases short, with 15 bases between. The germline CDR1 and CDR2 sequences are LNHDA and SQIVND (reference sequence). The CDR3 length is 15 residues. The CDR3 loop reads CASSKKGGGAYEQYF. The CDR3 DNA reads TGTGCCAGTAGTAAAAAGGGGGGGGGGGCCTACGAGCAGTACTTC.

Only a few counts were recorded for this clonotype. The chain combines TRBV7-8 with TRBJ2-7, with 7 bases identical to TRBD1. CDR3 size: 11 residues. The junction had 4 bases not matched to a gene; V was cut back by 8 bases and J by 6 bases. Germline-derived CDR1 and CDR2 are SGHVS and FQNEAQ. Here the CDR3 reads CASSRGLEQYF. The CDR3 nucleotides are TGTGCCAGCTCTAGGGGGCTCGAGCAGTACTTC.

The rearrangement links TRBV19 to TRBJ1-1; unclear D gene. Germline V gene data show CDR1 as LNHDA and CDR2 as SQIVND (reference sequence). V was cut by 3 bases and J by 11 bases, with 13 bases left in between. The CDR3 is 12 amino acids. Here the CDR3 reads CASSMDPRRAFF. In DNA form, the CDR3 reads TGTGCCAGTAGTATGGACCCGAGGAGGGCTTTCTTT.

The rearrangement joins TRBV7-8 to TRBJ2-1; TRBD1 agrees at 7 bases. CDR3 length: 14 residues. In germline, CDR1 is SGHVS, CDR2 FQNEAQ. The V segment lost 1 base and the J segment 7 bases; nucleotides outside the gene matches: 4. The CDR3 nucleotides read TGTGCCAGCAGCTTAGTAGAGGGGGCGAATGAGCAGTTCTTC. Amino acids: CASSLVEGANEQFF.

The CDR3 nucleotides read TGCAGCTCCGGGACAGGGGGAATTGTAAGTCAGCCCCAGCATTTT. Its protein is CSSGTGGIVSQPQHF. V gene TRBV20-1 combines with J gene TRBJ1-5, with 11 bases lining up with TRBD1. CDR1 is DFQATT, CDR2 SNEGSKA, per germline (reference sequence). This CDR3 contains 15 residues.

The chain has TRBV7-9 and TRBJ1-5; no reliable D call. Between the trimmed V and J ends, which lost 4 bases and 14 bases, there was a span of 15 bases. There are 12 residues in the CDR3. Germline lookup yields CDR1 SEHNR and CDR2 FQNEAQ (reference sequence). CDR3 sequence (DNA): TGTGCCAGCAGCTGGACGGATCTATACGAGCATTTT. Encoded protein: CASSWTDLYEHF.

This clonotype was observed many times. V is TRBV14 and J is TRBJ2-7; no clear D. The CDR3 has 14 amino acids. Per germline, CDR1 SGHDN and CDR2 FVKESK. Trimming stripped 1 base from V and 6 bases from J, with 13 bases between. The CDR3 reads CASSQAGPRAEQYF. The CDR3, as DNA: TGTGCCAGCAGCCAAGCTGGCCCAAGGGCCGAGCAGTACTTC. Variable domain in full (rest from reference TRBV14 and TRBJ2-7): EAGVTQFPSHSVIEKGQTVTLRCDPISGHDNLYWYRRVMGKEIKFLLHFVKESKQDESGMPNNRFLAERTGGTYSTLKVQPAELEDSGVYFCASSQAGPRAEQYFGPGTRLTVT.

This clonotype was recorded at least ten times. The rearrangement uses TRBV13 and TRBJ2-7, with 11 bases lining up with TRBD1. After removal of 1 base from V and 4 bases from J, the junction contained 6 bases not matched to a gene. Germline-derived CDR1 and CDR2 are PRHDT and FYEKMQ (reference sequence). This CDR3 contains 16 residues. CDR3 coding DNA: TGTGCCAGCAGCTTAGATTTAGGGACAGGGGGATACGAGCAGTACTTC. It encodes CASSLDLGTGGYEQYF.